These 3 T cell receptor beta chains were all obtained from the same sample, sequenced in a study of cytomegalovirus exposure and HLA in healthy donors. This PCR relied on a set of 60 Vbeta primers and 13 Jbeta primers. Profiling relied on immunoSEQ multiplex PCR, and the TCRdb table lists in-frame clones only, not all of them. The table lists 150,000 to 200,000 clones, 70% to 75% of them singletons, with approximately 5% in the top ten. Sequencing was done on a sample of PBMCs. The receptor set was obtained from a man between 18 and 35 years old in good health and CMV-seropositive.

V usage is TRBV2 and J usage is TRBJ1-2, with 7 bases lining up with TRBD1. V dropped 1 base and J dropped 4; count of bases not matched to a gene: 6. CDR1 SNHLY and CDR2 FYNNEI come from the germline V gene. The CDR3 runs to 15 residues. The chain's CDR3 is CASSEGQGGSYGYTF. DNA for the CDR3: TGTGCCAGCAGTGAAGGACAGGGCGGCAGCTATGGCTACACCTTC.

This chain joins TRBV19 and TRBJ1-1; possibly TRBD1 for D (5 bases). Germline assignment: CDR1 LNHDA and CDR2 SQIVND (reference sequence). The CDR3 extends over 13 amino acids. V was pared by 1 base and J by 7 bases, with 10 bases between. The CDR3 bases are TGTGCCAGTAGTATAGCACAGGCCGGTGAAGCTTTCTTT. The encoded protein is CASSIAQAGEAFF.

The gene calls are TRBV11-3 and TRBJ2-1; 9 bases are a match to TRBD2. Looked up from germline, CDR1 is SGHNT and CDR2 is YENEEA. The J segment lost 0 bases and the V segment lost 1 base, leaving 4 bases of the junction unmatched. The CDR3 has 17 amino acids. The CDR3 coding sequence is TGTGCCAGCAGCTTAGCATTACTAGCGGGCTCCTACAATGAGCAGTTCTTC. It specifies CASSLALLAGSYNEQFF.